This T cell receptor (beta chain) appears in the sequencing data of a study of T cells in localized non-small cell lung cancer. V lost 3 bases to trimming and J lost 6 bases, with 10 bases between them. Germline lookup yields CDR1 GTSNPN and CDR2 SVGIG (reference sequence). The CDR3 covers 12 residues. Investigators took adjacent lung free of atypia at least 2 cm from the tumor margin. Method: immunoSEQ multiplex PCR; TCRdb's copy keeps in-frame clones and lacks some. The sample lists approximately 1,400 clones; approximately 25% were seen once. The J gene is TRBJ2-3, the V gene TRBV30; D not certain. The sequence was collected from a man aged 18-55 years with stage II lung adenocarcinoma. Sequences were derived from normal lung tissue next to the tumor, sampled before any cancer treatment. The CDR3 nucleotides read TGTGCCTGGAGACCCCGGTCCGATACGCAGTATTTT. Protein: CAWRPRSDTQYF.